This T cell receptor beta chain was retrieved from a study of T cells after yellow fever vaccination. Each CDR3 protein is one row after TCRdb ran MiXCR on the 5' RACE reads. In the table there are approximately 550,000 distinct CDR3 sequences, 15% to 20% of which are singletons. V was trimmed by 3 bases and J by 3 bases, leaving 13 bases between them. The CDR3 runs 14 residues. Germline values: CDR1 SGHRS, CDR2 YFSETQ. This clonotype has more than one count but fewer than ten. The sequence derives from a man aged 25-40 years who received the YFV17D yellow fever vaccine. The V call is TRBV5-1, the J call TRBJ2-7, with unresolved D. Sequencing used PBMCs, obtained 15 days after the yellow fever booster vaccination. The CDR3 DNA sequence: TGCGCCAGCAGCTCCAGCGCGACACACTACGAGCAGTACTTC. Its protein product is CASSSSATHYEQYF.